What follows is one TCR beta chain and its context. This sample stems from a study of T cell responses to AZD1222 COVID-19 vaccine. Study-level information: The study pooled second doses at about 4 or about 12 weeks.

The table came from immunoSEQ multiplex PCR; TCRdb's copy has only in-frame clones and leaves some out. The sample has about 120,000 clones, around nine tenths seen once. V dropped 5 bases and J dropped 4 bases, with 12 bases sitting between them. CDR1 SGHRS and CDR2 YFSETQ come from the germline V gene. The CDR3 sequence is 13 residues long. The rearrangement joins TRBV5-1 to TRBJ1-1; D may be TRBD1 (6 bases). The TCR originated in an adult in good health. The source was peripheral blood, collected on day 0 of AZD1222 vaccination. Here the CDR3 DNA reads TGCGCCAGCAGGGCCCCGGGGGCCACTGAAGCTTTCTTT. Protein sequence: CASRAPGATEAFF.